This passage covers 15 T cell receptor beta chains from one sample sequenced in a study of T cells in Graves' hyperthyroidism and ophthalmopathy (dated by TCRdb to about 2019). The library was prepared using multiplex PCR. TCRdb names Illumina HiSeq 2000 as the instrument used. Amplification of TCR beta CDR3 regions was carried out from RNA transcripts. The first round of RT-PCR for the TCR CDR3 was performed with the HTBI primer set and the Qiagen OneStep RT-PCR kit. TCRdb took the public reads, trimmed them with fastp at Q25, ran MiXCR for clone calling and kept in-frame beta chains. Duplicate CDR3 protein sequences are folded into a single record with the most common DNA and genes. The sample profile shows 550,000 to 800,000 distinct CDR3 sequences; roughly 15% of them were found once. The ten biggest clones cover approximately 8% of the sample. The sequenced sample consisted of blood. The origin of the receptors is a man younger than 30 with Graves' hyperthyroidism.

This clonotype was counted a few times. This rearrangement joins TRBV9 to TRBJ2-7; 8 bases fit TRBD2. The CDR3 consists of 17 residues. CDR1 and CDR2 from the germline V gene are SGDLS and YYNGEE. V gave up 0 bases and J gave up 7 bases; unmatched junction bases: 15. DNA of the CDR3: TGTGCCAGCAGCGTAGATGTTGTCGGGAGGGCCGTAGGGGAGCAGTACTTC. Protein sequence: CASSVDVVGRAVGEQYF. Full variable domain (rest looked up from reference TRBV9 and TRBJ2-7): DSGVTQTPKHLITATGQRVTLRCSPRSGDLSVYWYQQSLDQGLQFLIQYYNGEERAKGNILERFSAQQFPDLHSELNLSSLELGDSALYFCASSVDVVGRAVGEQYFGPGTRLTVT.

This CDR3 reads CASSQRTGLTDTQYF. In nucleotides, the CDR3 is TGTGCCAGCAGCCAACGGACAGGGTTGACAGATACGCAGTATTTT. J is TRBJ2-3 and V is TRBV3-1; TRBD1 matches 8 bases. The CDR3 has 15 residues. Per the germline V gene, CDR1 is LGHDT and CDR2 is YNNKEL (reference sequence). V gave up 2 bases and J gave up 3 bases; unmatched junction bases: 4.

This clonotype was detected many times. The chain has TRBV6-5 and TRBJ2-7, with 8 bases fitting TRBD2. Germline values: CDR1 MNHEY, CDR2 SVGAGI. Unmatched junction bases numbered 9, after V lost 2 bases and J lost 3 bases. This CDR3 is 16 amino acids long. The CDR3 DNA sequence: TGTGCCAGCAGTTACCCTGGAGGAGCGGGAGTCTACGAGCAGTACTTC. This codes for CASSYPGGAGVYEQYF.

The chain carries TRBV14 and TRBJ2-7; 7 nucleotides align to TRBD1. The V and J ends lost 0 bases and 4 bases, in that order; junction bases with no gene match: 21. This CDR3 is 20 amino acids long. CDR1 is SGHDN and CDR2 is FVKESK in the germline V gene. The CDR3: CASSQDGFSVLRGRRYEQYF. In DNA form, the CDR3 reads TGTGCCAGCAGCCAAGATGGTTTCTCGGTCCTAAGGGGGCGCAGGTACGAGCAGTACTTC. The full variable domain, its missing parts supplied by reference TRBV14 and TRBJ2-7, is EAGVTQFPSHSVIEKGQTVTLRCDPISGHDNLYWYRRVMGKEIKFLLHFVKESKQDESGMPNNRFLAERTGGTYSTLKVQPAELEDSGVYFCASSQDGFSVLRGRRYEQYFGPGTRLTVT.

At least ten counts were recorded for this clonotype. The V gene is TRBV30, the J gene TRBJ2-5; TRBD2 matches 8 bases. CDR1 and CDR2 from the germline V gene are GTSNPN and SVGIG (reference sequence). The CDR3 sequence is 17 residues long. Unmatched junction bases numbered 9, after V lost 0 bases and J lost 0 bases. The CDR3 loop is CAWSVLSPSGYQETQYF. CDR3 in DNA: TGTGCCTGGAGTGTACTGAGTCCTAGCGGGTACCAAGAGACCCAGTACTTC.

The rearrangement links TRBV20-1 to TRBJ2-7, with no clear D. Deletions cut 0 bases from V and 0 bases from J, with 6 bases between. Germline assignment: CDR1 DFQATT and CDR2 SNEGSKA (reference sequence). CDR3 length equals 13 residues. In DNA form, the CDR3 reads TGCAGTGCTAGAGATAGCACCTCCTACGAGCAGTACTTC. Residues: CSARDSTSYEQYF.

The chain joins TRBV20-1 to TRBJ1-5, with unresolved D. The V end was cut by 4 bases, the J end by 5 bases, with 9 bases between. The CDR3 extends over 12 amino acids. Germline CDR1 is DFQATT and CDR2 is SNEGSKA (reference sequence). The CDR3 bases are TGCAGTGCTACCGGGATCGATCAGCCCCAGCATTTT. It codes for CSATGIDQPQHF.

Of note for this clonotype: Just one base apart from a much larger clone, this may be a read error. The chain joins TRBV2 to TRBJ2-5, with 9 bases aligning to TRBD2. Germline V gene lookup returns CDR1 SNHLY and CDR2 FYNNEI. The CDR3 runs 14 residues. After removal of 6 bases from V and 5 bases from J, the junction contained 7 bases not matched to a gene. As DNA, the CDR3 is TGTGCCAGCAGGAATGCGGGAGGGCTTGAGACCCAGTACTTC. Translated: CASRNAGGLETQYF.

This clonotype showed up just a few times. This chain connects TRBV7-8 to TRBJ2-3; 12 bases match TRBD2. J gave up 3 bases and V 4 bases, and 14 bases lay outside the gene matches. CDR1 and CDR2 (germline): SGHVS, FQNEAQ. The CDR3 is 19 amino acids. The CDR3 sequence is CASSSSSPSSGRGTDTQYF. In DNA form, the CDR3 reads TGTGCCAGCAGCTCATCTTCCCCCTCTAGCGGGAGGGGAACAGATACGCAGTATTTT.

This clonotype was counted only a few times. The V and J genes are TRBV20-1 and TRBJ2-3; tentative D call: TRBD2 (5 bases). The CDR3 totals 14 residues. Trimming cost V 7 bases and J 1 base, with 15 bases left between them. From germline, CDR1 is DFQATT and CDR2 SNEGSKA (reference sequence). The CDR3 nucleotides read TGCAGTGTATGGACTGATCTAGGCACAGATACGCAGTATTTT. Amino acid sequence: CSVWTDLGTDTQYF.

The V gene is TRBV29-1, the J gene TRBJ1-1, with TRBD1 matching 9 bases. Losses at the gene ends were 6 bases for V and 8 bases for J; bases not matched to a gene: 4. CDR1 SQVTM and CDR2 ANQGSEA come from the germline V gene. The CDR3 runs 11 residues. This chain's CDR3 is CSVAGTGEAFF. DNA of the CDR3: TGCAGCGTGGCAGGGACAGGGGAAGCTTTCTTT. Based on the CDR3 plus reference TRBV29-1 and TRBJ1-1, the full variable domain is SAVISQKPSRDICQRGTSLTIQCQVDSQVTMMFWYRQQPGQSLTLIATANQGSEATYESGFVIDKFPISRPNLTFSTLTVSNMSPEDSSIYLCSVAGTGEAFFGQGTRLTVV.

V usage is TRBV28 and J usage is TRBJ1-4; D remains ambiguous. Per germline, CDR1 MDHEN and CDR2 SYDVKM. V lost 7 bases and J lost 4, with 7 bases in between. CDR3 length equals 12 residues. This CDR3 is CASKGFNEKLFF. In nucleotides, the CDR3 is TGTGCCAGCAAAGGCTTTAATGAAAAACTGTTTTTT.

In this sample, this clonotype turned up a few times. V usage is TRBV7-2 and J usage is TRBJ2-7; 7 bases agree with TRBD2. V lost 4 bases, J lost 0 bases, and 6 bases stayed unmatched. The CDR3 length is 15 residues. Germline-derived CDR1 and CDR2 are SGHTA and FQGNSA. This CDR3 is CASSSDRDYSYEQYF. DNA of the CDR3: TGTGCCAGCAGCTCGGACCGGGACTACTCCTACGAGCAGTACTTC. The full variable domain, completed using reference TRBV7-2 and TRBJ2-7, is GAGVSQSPSNKVTEKGKDVELRCDPISGHTALYWYRQSLGQGLEFLIYFQGNSAPDKSGLPSDRFSAERTGGSVSTLTIQRTQQEDSAVYLCASSSDRDYSYEQYFGPGTRLTVT.

This chain connects TRBV7-2 to TRBJ1-6, with D unclear. The V end was cut by 8 bases, the J end by 5 bases, with 13 bases between. From germline, CDR1 is SGHTA and CDR2 FQGNSA. CDR3 length: 14 residues. This chain's CDR3 is CASGNGVNNSPLHF. The CDR3, as DNA: TGTGCCAGCGGGAACGGGGTCAATAATTCACCCCTCCACTTT.

V usage is TRBV12-3 or TRBV12-4 and J usage is TRBJ1-5; D gene unclear. The CDR3 has 15 amino acids. The V and J ends lost 3 bases and 2 bases respectively, with 11 bases between them. CDR3 amino acids: CASSFEGYGNQPQHF. The CDR3 bases are TGTGCCAGCAGTTTCGAGGGTTATGGCAATCAGCCCCAGCATTTT.